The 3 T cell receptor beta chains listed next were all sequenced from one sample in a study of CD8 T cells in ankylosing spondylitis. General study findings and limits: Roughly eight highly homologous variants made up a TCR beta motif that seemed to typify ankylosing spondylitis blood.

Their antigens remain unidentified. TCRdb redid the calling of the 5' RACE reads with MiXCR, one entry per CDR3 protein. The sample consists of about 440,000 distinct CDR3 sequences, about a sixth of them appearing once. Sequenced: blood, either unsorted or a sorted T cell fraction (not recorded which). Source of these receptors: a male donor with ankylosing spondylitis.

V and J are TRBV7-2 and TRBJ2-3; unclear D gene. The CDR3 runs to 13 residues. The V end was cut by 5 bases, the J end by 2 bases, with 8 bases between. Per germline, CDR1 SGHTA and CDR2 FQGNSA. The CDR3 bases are TGTGCCAGCAGCCCACACCCCACAGATACGCAGTATTTT. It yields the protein CASSPHPTDTQYF.

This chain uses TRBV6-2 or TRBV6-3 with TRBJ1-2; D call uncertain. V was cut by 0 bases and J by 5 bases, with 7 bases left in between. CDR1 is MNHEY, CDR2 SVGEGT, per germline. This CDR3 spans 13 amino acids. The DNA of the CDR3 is TGTGCCAGCAGTTACTCTAAGGGATATGGCTACACCTTC. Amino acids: CASSYSKGYGYTF.

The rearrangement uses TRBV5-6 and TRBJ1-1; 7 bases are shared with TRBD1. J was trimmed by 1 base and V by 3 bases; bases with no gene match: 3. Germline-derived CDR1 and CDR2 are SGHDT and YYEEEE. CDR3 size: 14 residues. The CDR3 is CASSWDSRNTEAFF. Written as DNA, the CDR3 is TGTGCCAGCAGCTGGGACAGCCGGAACACTGAAGCTTTCTTT.